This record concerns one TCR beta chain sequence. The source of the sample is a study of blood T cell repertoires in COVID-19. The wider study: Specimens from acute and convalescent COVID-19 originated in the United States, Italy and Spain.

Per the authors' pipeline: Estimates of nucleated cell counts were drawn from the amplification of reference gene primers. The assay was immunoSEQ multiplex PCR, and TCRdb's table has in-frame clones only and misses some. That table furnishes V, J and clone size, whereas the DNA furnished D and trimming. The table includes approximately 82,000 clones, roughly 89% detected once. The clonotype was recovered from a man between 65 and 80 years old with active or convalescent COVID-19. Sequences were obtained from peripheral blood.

The CDR3 region is CASSYPLAGVGETQYF. CDR3 in DNA: TGTGCCAGCAGTTACCCACTAGCGGGAGTTGGAGAGACCCAGTACTTC. The V and J genes are TRBV6-2 or TRBV6-3 and TRBJ2-5; TRBD2 aligns across 11 bases. The CDR3 is 16 amino acids. The V and J ends lost 2 bases and 4 bases, in that order; junction bases with no gene match: 6. Germline CDR1 reads MNHEY; CDR2 reads SVGEGT.